This paragraph covers one TCR beta chain sequence. The antigen is not known. The data were obtained in a study of cytomegalovirus exposure and HLA in healthy donors. Notes on the study in general: Generally TCR sequences proved uncommon, though certain public TCRs appeared in numerous donors. Accounts indicate the classifier identified cytomegalovirus status with strong specificity and sensitivity. The study labeled 164 TCR beta chains cytomegalovirus-associated.

Libraries were prepared by immunoSEQ multiplex PCR; TCRdb keeps only in-frame clonotypes and omits some of them. The sample consists of approximately 50,000 clones, roughly 85% of them appearing once. The CDR3 length is 14 residues. V dropped 5 bases and J dropped 6 bases, with 17 bases sitting between them. The germline V gene has CDR1 SGHTA and CDR2 FQGNSA. The donors formed part of the approximately 110-subject validation cohort, distinct from the roughly 670-subject first cohort. Sequencing was carried out using PBMCs. This sequence originates from a woman in her thirties in good health and CMV-seronegative. The chain recombines TRBV7-2 with TRBJ2-7; D may be TRBD1 (6 bases). In DNA, the CDR3 is TGTGCCAGCAGCGTACAGGGAGCTCCCTCCGAGCAGTACTTC. Protein product: CASSVQGAPSEQYF.